The clone carrying this TCR beta chain was detected many times. Its antigen is still unknown. Each CDR3 protein is one row after TCRdb ran MiXCR on the RT-PCR reads. Of roughly 650,000 distinct CDR3 sequences listed, 14% were seen once; the top ten hold approximately 7.6%. This specimen belongs to a study of response to subunit inactivated influenza vaccine. General study points: Few new T cells, the authors suggested, are recruited by each seasonal influenza vaccination.

The clonotype originates from a man aged 45 to 65 who received an inactivated influenza vaccine. The material was PBMCs from blood, obtained less than 15 days before vaccination.

The CDR3 loop reads CASSSTGPSYEQYF. DNA for the CDR3: TGTGCCAGCAGCTCGACAGGGCCTTCCTACGAGCAGTACTTC. This sequence joins TRBV7-9 and TRBJ2-7; 7 bases agree with TRBD1. V dropped 4 bases and J dropped 1; count of bases not matched to a gene: 4. The CDR3 consists of 14 residues. In germline, CDR1 is SEHNR, CDR2 FQNEAQ (reference sequence).